This TCR beta chain derives from a study of T cell responses to AZD1222 COVID-19 vaccine. Findings and caveats of the study: Reportedly, nearly half the spike-specific TCRs target unmutated variant regions. Across spike, vaccine-associated CD4 TCRs were found, dominant at 160-218 and 743-854. White British ancestry dominated among donors, who included more females, and clonal diversity was possibly underestimated. After two AZD1222 doses, spike-specific TCR breadth and depth rose versus day 0.

Sequenced by immunoSEQ multiplex PCR; TCRdb stores in-frame clones only, minus some. The sample has approximately 90,000 clones; approximately 89% are singletons. Comment on this clone: Its cognate antigen is unknown.

Germline V gene lookup returns CDR1 WNHNN and CDR2 SYGVQD (reference sequence). V gave up 5 bases and J gave up 3 bases, with 10 bases separating them. The CDR3 consists of 13 residues. Specimen: peripheral blood, collected on day 0 of AZD1222 vaccination. The sequence derives from an adult in good health. J is TRBJ2-5 and V is TRBV10-1; D is possibly TRBD1 or TRBD2 (5 bases each). CDR3 residues: CASSRGAEETQYF. CDR3 in DNA: TGCGCCAGCAGTCGAGGGGCTGAAGAGACCCAGTACTTC.